Following are 18 T cell receptor beta chains from one sample sequenced in a study of preoperative IRX-2 immunotherapy in early breast cancer. Sample treatment: preoperative locoregional IRX-2 cytokine immunotherapy. Sequencing was performed with immunoSEQ multiplex PCR; in TCRdb, only in-frame clones are kept and a portion is missing. The sample includes 25,000 to 30,000 clones, around 90% of them seen just once. Sampling was carried out from a patient treated with IRX-2 immunotherapy. The receptors were gathered from a human donor with breast cancer.

The chain links TRBV5-4 to TRBJ2-6; D remains unclear. Germline assignment: CDR1 SGHNT and CDR2 YYREEE (reference sequence). The CDR3 runs 16 residues. The V and J ends lost 1 base and 1 base respectively, with 9 bases between them. Written as DNA, the CDR3 is TGTGCCAGCAGCTTGCCCGTGGGGTCTGGGGCCAACGTCCTGACTTTC. This codes for CASSLPVGSGANVLTF.

The table lists this clone with a count of one. The rearrangement links TRBV5-1 to TRBJ1-4; no clear D gene. Germline CDR1 is SGHRS and CDR2 is YFSETQ. The CDR3 consists of 15 residues. V was shortened by 0 bases and J by 2 bases, with 8 bases between the two germline ends. Written as DNA, the CDR3 is TGCGCCAGCAGCTTGGGAGGGCTTACTAATGAAAAACTGTTTTTT. Translating gives CASSLGGLTNEKLFF.

The chain couples TRBV2 to TRBJ2-1, with unresolved D. Per germline, CDR1 SNHLY and CDR2 FYNNEI. The CDR3 covers 15 residues. V shed 1 base and J shed 2 bases, with 9 bases lying between them. The CDR3 DNA sequence: TGTGCCAGCAGTGAAGACCATAAGCCCTACAATGAGCAGTTCTTC. Residues: CASSEDHKPYNEQFF. Filled out from reference TRBV2 and TRBJ2-1, the complete variable domain reads EPEVTQTPSHQVTQMGQEVILRCVPISNHLYFYWYRQILGQKVEFLVSFYNNEISEKSEIFDDQFSVERPDGSNFTLKIRSTKLEDSAMYFCASSEDHKPYNEQFFGPGTRLTVL.

This clone was counted a single time. This chain connects TRBV5-1 to TRBJ2-2; 10 bases match TRBD1. V was pared by 0 bases and J by 1 base, with 3 bases of the junction left unmatched. The V gene's germline CDR1 is SGHRS and CDR2 YFSETQ. The CDR3 runs to 17 residues. The CDR3 nucleotides read TGCGCCAGCAGCTTGGAGGGACAGGGGATGAACACCGGGGAGCTGTTTTTT. It specifies CASSLEGQGMNTGELFF.

This clone was recorded a few times. The V and J genes are TRBV25-1 and TRBJ2-7; possibly TRBD1 for D (6 bases). This CDR3 spans 17 amino acids. The germline V gene has CDR1 MGHDK and CDR2 SYGVNS. Trimming cost V 2 bases and J 5 bases, with 22 bases left between them. CDR3: CASSENPPGEGGNEQYF. Here the CDR3 DNA reads TGTGCCAGCAGTGAAAACCCCCCCGGGGAAGGGGGTAACGAGCAGTACTTC.

The chain combines TRBV6-1 with TRBJ2-7; D not resolved. The CDR3 totals 15 residues. V lost 2 bases and J lost 2, with 13 bases in between. Germline V gene data show CDR1 as MNHNS and CDR2 as SASEGT. The CDR3 coding sequence is TGTGCCAGCAGTGAAAGTAATTGGCCCACCTACGAGCAGTACTTC. Protein sequence: CASSESNWPTYEQYF.

The rearrangement uses TRBV27 and TRBJ2-7; D unclear. Trimming cost V 5 bases and J 2 bases, with 10 bases left between them. The germline V gene has CDR1 MNHEY and CDR2 SMNVEV (reference sequence). The CDR3 length is 13 residues. CDR3 in amino acids: CASSPGRTYEQYF. CDR3 DNA: TGTGCCAGCAGTCCCGGACGGACCTACGAGCAGTACTTC.

In DNA, the CDR3 is TGTGCCAGCAGTCACACTTCGGACACCATATATTTT. Translating gives CASSHTSDTIYF. The rearrangement uses TRBV6-6 and TRBJ1-3; D remains unclear. In germline, CDR1 is MNHNY, CDR2 SVGAGI (reference sequence). This CDR3 has 12 amino acids. V lost 5 bases, J lost 8 bases, and 10 bases lay in between.

This clone appeared a few times. The V and J genes are TRBV10-2 and TRBJ2-5; D possibly matches TRBD1 or TRBD2 (5 bases each). Germline CDR1 is WSHSY and CDR2 is SAAADI. Trimming removed 2 bases from V and 6 bases from J, with 10 bases in between. CDR3 length equals 13 residues. The CDR3 nucleotides are TGCGCCAGCAGTGAGGGGACCCCAAAGACCCAGTACTTC. It is translated as CASSEGTPKTQYF.

V gene TRBV11-2 combines with J gene TRBJ2-1; 13 bases fit TRBD2. This CDR3 is built from 18 residues. With V trimmed by 1 base and J by 8 bases, 11 bases remained unmatched. CDR1 and CDR2 (germline): SGHAT, FQNNGV. CDR3 sequence reads: CASSLGLAGGGVQDEQFF. As DNA, the CDR3 is TGTGCCAGCAGCTTAGGACTAGCGGGAGGAGGTGTTCAGGATGAGCAGTTCTTC.

The rearrangement links TRBV7-9 to TRBJ2-2, with 9 bases fitting TRBD1. Germline V gene lookup returns CDR1 SEHNR and CDR2 FQNEAQ (reference sequence). There are 16 residues in the CDR3. The V gene end was trimmed by 5 bases and the J gene end by 7 bases; junction bases not matched to a gene: 11. The CDR3 coding sequence is TGTGCCAGCAGCCGAAACGCCGGGACAGGGATCGGGGAGCTGTTTTTT. It specifies CASSRNAGTGIGELFF.

This clone was seen a single time. Here the CDR3 reads CASSFRLASSYNEQFF. In nucleotides, the CDR3 is TGTGCCAGCAGCTTTCGACTAGCGTCAAGCTACAATGAGCAGTTCTTC. V gene TRBV5-6 combines with J gene TRBJ2-1, with 8 bases matching TRBD2. Germline assignment: CDR1 SGHDT and CDR2 YYEEEE. The CDR3 has 16 amino acids. The junction had 7 bases not matched to a gene; V was cut back by 2 bases and J by 3 bases.

The rearrangement links TRBV5-1 to TRBJ1-2; D might be TRBD1 (6 bases). Germline loops: CDR1 SGHRS, CDR2 YFSETQ. Trimming removed 3 bases from V and 2 bases from J, with 11 bases in between. The CDR3 loop spans 14 amino acids. The CDR3 loop is CASSYRDTNYGYTF. CDR3 coding DNA: TGCGCCAGCAGCTACCGGGACACCAACTATGGCTACACCTTC.

J is TRBJ2-1 and V is TRBV7-2, with 7 bases lining up with TRBD2. Looked up from germline, CDR1 is SGHTA and CDR2 is FQGNSA. The V segment lost 3 bases and the J segment 7 bases; nucleotides outside the gene matches: 15. The CDR3 spans 17 residues. CDR3 coding DNA: TGTGCCAGCAGCTTCAATCGCGGGGACTTCGGGAGGAATGAGCAGTTCTTC. It specifies CASSFNRGDFGRNEQFF.

The V gene is TRBV2, the J gene TRBJ2-3, with D maybe TRBD2 (5 bases). The CDR3 is made up of 12 amino acids. The ends were cut back, 7 bases at V and 5 bases at J, with 10 bases in the middle. Germline assignment: CDR1 SNHLY and CDR2 FYNNEI. The CDR3 DNA follows: TGTGCCAGCATACTAGGTTTAGATACGCAGTATTTT. It yields the protein CASILGLDTQYF.

This clone occurred a few times. The J gene is TRBJ1-1, the V gene TRBV7-8; D is ambiguous. Trimming removed 5 bases from V and 2 bases from J, with 12 bases in between. Germline-derived CDR1 and CDR2 are SGHVS and FQNEAQ. The CDR3 length is 14 residues. This chain's CDR3 is CASSQEQFNTEAFF. Here the CDR3 DNA reads TGTGCCAGCAGCCAAGAACAGTTCAACACTGAAGCTTTCTTT. Full variable domain (outside the CDR3, taken from reference TRBV7-8 and TRBJ1-1): GAGVSQSPRYKVAKRGQDVALRCDPISGHVSLFWYQQALGQGPEFLTYFQNEAQLDKSGLPSDRFFAERPEGSVSTLKIQRTQQEDSAVYLCASSQEQFNTEAFFGQGTRLTVV.

This clone was counted once. The V and J genes are TRBV7-2 and TRBJ1-2, with 8 nucleotides matching TRBD1. The germline V gene has CDR1 SGHTA and CDR2 FQGNSA. The CDR3 is made up of 14 amino acids. Unmatched junction bases numbered 12, after V lost 7 bases and J lost 8 bases. CDR3 sequence: CASTFRDRMGGYTF. The CDR3, as DNA: TGTGCCAGCACCTTCCGGGACAGGATGGGCGGCTACACCTTC.

The chain is built from TRBV7-2 and TRBJ2-3; 11 bases fit TRBD2. The CDR3 consists of 15 residues. From germline, CDR1 is SGHTA and CDR2 FQGNSA. J gave up 4 bases and V 1 base, and 1 base lay outside the gene matches. DNA of the CDR3: TGTGCCAGCAGCTTAGTTAGCGGGGGGGCAGATACGCAGTATTTT. The encoded protein is CASSLVSGGADTQYF.